Listed below are T cell receptor beta chains from one sample, sequenced in a study of blood T cell repertoires in COVID-19. Some clones are missing from TCRdb's copy, which holds only in-frame ones; the method was immunoSEQ multiplex PCR. Of 150,000 or so clones listed, 70% to 90% are singletons. The sequencing sample was made of peripheral blood. The receptors stem from a woman in her thirties or forties with active or convalescent COVID-19. Both conserved end residues are part of each CDR3. Each record gives: clone size, D gene, J gene, V gene, CDR3 protein, CDR3 DNA. A D gene is named only where the DNA matches it firmly. A clone size is listed for some rows: how often the clone was seen (once, few, many), or a class if it is expanded.

-,-,TRBJ1-5,TRBV10-3,CAISDRGAGQPQHF,TGTGCCATCAGTGATCGGGGGGCTGGGCAGCCCCAGCATTTT
few,-,TRBJ1-2,TRBV19,CASSVGALYGYTF,TGTGCCAGTAGTGTAGGGGCACTCTATGGCTACACCTTC
-,TRBD2,TRBJ2-7,TRBV5-5,CASSFSGGKSYEQYF,TGTGCCAGCAGCTTTAGCGGGGGGAAATCCTACGAGCAGTACTTC
-,-,TRBJ2-5,TRBV10-3,CAIQQGAKETQYF,TGTGCCATCCAACAGGGAGCGAAAGAGACCCAGTACTTC
-,-,TRBJ2-5,TRBV25-1,CASSGVQETQYF,TGTGCCAGCAGTGGCGTTCAAGAGACCCAGTACTTC
few,TRBD1,TRBJ2-7,TRBV6-5,CASGTGAAYEQYF,TGTGCCAGTGGGACAGGGGCAGCCTACGAGCAGTACTTC
-,TRBD1,TRBJ1-4,TRBV7-9,CASSWTGRNEKLFF,TGTGCCAGCAGCTGGACAGGGAGGAATGAAAAACTGTTTTTT
-,TRBD2,TRBJ2-7,TRBV7-2,CASSPGLAGSYEQYF,TGTGCCAGCAGCCCAGGACTAGCGGGCTCCTACGAGCAGTACTTC
-,-,TRBJ2-1,TRBV4-3,CASSQDRVAVSSYNEQFF,TGCGCCAGCAGCCAAGATCGGGTAGCGGTTAGCTCCTACAATGAGCAGTTCTTC
-,-,TRBJ2-6,TRBV7-2,CASSSPRWGGPGANVLTF,TGTGCCAGCAGCTCCCCCCGGTGGGGGGGCCCTGGGGCCAACGTCCTGACTTTC
-,-,TRBJ2-7,TRBV28,CASSLLGPPGEQYF,TGTGCCAGCAGTTTACTTGGACCGCCGGGGGAGCAGTACTTC